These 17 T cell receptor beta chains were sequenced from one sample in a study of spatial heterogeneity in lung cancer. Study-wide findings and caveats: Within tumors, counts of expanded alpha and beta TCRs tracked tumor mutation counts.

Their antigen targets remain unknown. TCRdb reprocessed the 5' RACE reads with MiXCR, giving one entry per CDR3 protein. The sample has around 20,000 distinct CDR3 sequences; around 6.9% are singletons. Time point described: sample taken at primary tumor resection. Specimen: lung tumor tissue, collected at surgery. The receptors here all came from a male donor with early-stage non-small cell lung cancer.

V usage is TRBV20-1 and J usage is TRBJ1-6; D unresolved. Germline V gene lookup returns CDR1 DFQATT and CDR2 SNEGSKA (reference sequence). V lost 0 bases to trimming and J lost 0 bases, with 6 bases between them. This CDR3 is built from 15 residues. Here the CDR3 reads CSARDFSSYNSPLHF. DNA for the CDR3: TGCAGTGCTAGAGACTTCAGCTCCTATAATTCACCCCTCCACTTT.

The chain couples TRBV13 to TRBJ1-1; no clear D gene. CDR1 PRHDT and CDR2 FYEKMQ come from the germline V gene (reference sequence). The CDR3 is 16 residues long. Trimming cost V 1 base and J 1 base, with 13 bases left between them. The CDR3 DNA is TGTGCCAGCAGCTTAGAATCGCGGTTAGAGAACACTGAAGCTTTCTTT. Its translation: CASSLESRLENTEAFF.

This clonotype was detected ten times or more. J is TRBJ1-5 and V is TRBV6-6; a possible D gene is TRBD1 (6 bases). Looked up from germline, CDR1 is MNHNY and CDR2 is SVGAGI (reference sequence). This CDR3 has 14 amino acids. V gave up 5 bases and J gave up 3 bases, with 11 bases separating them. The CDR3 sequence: CASSRTETNQPQHF. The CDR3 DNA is TGTGCCAGCAGTAGGACAGAGACCAATCAGCCCCAGCATTTT.

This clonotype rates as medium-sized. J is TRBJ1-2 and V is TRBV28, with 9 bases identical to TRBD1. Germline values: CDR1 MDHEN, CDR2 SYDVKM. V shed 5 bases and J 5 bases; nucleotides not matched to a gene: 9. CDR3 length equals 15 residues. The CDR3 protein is CASSGDRVVLYGYTF. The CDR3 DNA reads TGTGCCAGCAGTGGGGACAGGGTGGTATTGTATGGCTACACCTTC.

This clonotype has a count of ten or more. The CDR3 sequence is CASSSDILRVNEQFF. In DNA, the CDR3 is TGTGCCAGCAGCTCAGATATTCTCAGGGTTAATGAGCAGTTCTTC. J is TRBJ2-1 and V is TRBV5-5; possibly TRBD1 for D (5 bases). CDR1 is SGHKS, CDR2 YYEKEE, per germline (reference sequence). The V gene lost 3 bases and the J gene lost 7 bases, with 17 bases spanning the gap. CDR3 length: 15 residues.

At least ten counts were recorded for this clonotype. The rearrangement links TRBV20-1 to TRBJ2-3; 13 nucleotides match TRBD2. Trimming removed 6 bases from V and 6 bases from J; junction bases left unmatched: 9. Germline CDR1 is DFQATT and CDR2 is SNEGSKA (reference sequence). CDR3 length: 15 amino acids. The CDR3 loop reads CSATRLAGGGDTQYF. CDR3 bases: TGCAGTGCCACCAGACTAGCGGGGGGAGGGGATACGCAGTATTTT.

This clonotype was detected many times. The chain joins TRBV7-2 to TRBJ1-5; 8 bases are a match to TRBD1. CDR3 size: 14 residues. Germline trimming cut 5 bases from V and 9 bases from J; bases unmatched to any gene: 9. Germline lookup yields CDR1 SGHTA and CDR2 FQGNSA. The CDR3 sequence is CASSMDRVRRPQHF. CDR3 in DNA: TGTGCCAGCAGCATGGACAGGGTTCGGCGGCCCCAGCATTTT.

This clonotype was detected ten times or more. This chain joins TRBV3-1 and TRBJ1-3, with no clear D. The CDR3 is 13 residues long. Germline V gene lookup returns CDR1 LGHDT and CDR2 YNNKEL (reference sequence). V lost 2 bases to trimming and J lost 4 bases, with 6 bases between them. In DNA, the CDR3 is TGTGCCAGCAGCCAACGGCGGGGAAACACCATATATTTT. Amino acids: CASSQRRGNTIYF.

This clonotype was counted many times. For the CDR3, the DNA is TGTGCCAGCAGTTCCGTGTGGACAGAAACTAACTATGGCTACACCTTC. Amino acid sequence: CASSSVWTETNYGYTF. The V gene is TRBV27, the J gene TRBJ1-2; D might be TRBD1 (6 bases). The CDR3 runs 16 residues. The V gene lost 4 bases and the J gene lost 0 bases, with 15 bases spanning the gap. In germline, CDR1 is MNHEY, CDR2 SMNVEV (reference sequence).

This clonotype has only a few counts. This CDR3 reads CASSQVGTYEQYF. The CDR3, as DNA: TGTGCCAGCAGCCAAGTGGGCACCTACGAGCAGTACTTC. The rearrangement links TRBV3-1 to TRBJ2-7, with unresolved D. From germline, CDR1 is LGHDT and CDR2 YNNKEL (reference sequence). This CDR3 is 13 amino acids long. Between the trimmed V and J ends, which lost 1 base and 2 bases, there was a span of 6 bases.

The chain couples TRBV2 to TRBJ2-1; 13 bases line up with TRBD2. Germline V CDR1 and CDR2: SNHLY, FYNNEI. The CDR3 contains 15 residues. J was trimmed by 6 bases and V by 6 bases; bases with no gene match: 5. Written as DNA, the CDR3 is TGTGCCAGCAGCCAGGGACTAGCGGGGATCAATGAGCAGTTCTTC. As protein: CASSQGLAGINEQFF. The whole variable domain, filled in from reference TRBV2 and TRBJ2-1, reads EPEVTQTPSHQVTQMGQEVILRCVPISNHLYFYWYRQILGQKVEFLVSFYNNEISEKSEIFDDQFSVERPDGSNFTLKIRSTKLEDSAMYFCASSQGLAGINEQFFGPGTRLTVL.

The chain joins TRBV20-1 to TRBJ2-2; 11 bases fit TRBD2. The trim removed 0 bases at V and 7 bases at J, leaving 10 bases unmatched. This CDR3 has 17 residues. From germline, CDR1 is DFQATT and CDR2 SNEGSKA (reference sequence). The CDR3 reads CSARDQGSGGAFGELFF. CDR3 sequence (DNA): TGCAGTGCTAGAGATCAGGGTAGCGGGGGGGCCTTCGGGGAGCTGTTTTTT.

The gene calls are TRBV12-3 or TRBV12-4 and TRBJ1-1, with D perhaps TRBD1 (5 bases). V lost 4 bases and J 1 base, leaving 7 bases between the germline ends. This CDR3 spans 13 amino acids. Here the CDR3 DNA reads TGTGCCAGCAGTTATACAGGGAACACTGAAGCTTTCTTT. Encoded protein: CASSYTGNTEAFF.

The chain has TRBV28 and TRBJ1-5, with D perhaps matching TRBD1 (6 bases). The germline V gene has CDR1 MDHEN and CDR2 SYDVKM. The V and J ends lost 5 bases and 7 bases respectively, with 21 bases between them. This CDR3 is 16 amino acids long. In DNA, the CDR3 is TGTGCCAGCAGTCCCCCCGGGCAGGGGCGAAAGCAGCCCCAGCATTTT. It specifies CASSPPGQGRKQPQHF. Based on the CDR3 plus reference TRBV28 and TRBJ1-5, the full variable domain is DVKVTQSSRYLVKRTGEKVFLECVQDMDHENMFWYRQDPGLGLRLIYFSYDVKMKEKGDIPEGYSVSREKKERFSLILESASTNQTSMYLCASSPPGQGRKQPQHFGDGTRLSIL.

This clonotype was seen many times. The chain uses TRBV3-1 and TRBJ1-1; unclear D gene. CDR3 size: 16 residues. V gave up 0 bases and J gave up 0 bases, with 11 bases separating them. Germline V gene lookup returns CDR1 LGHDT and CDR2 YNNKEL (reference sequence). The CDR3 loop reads CASSQEPGRLNTEAFF. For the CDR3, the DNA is TGTGCCAGCAGCCAAGAACCGGGAAGGTTGAACACTGAAGCTTTCTTT.

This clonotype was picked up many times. In DNA form, the CDR3 reads TGCAGTGCTAGATGGGAGCAAAGTGTTTCTGAAAAACTGTTTTTT. It translates to CSARWEQSVSEKLFF. The rearrangement joins TRBV20-1 to TRBJ1-4; D remains ambiguous. V lost 2 bases to trimming and J lost 7 bases, with 17 bases between them. The CDR3 is made up of 15 amino acids. CDR1 and CDR2 (germline): DFQATT, SNEGSKA (reference sequence).

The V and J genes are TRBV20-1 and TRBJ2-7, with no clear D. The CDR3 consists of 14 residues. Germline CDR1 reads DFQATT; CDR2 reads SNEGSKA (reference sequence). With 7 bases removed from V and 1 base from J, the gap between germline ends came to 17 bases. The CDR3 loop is CSGSFADRSYEQYF. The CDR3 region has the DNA TGCAGTGGATCGTTCGCAGATCGGTCCTACGAGCAGTACTTC.